This T cell receptor beta chain was sequenced during a study of T cell clonality in common variable immunodeficiency. The study, taken as a whole, reports: TCRbeta clonality was increased in CVID versus healthy controls.

Germline values: CDR1 LGHNA, CDR2 YNFKEQ. CDR3 length equals 13 residues. CVID and control samples used equivalent genomic DNA input. Profiling relied on immunoSEQ multiplex PCR, and the TCRdb table lists in-frame clones only, not all of them. The sample has tens of thousands of clones, none seen only once. This clone came up many times. Its antigen remains unknown. Mismatch with germline at one junction end may stem from a read error. The observed sequence ends 3 residues before the CDR3 terminus, with the missing tail filled in from the germline J gene. The rearrangement joins TRBV4-2 to TRBJ2-3; D remains unclear. The sequenced sample consisted of peripheral blood mononuclear cells. This clonotype was obtained from a person aged 18 to 70 in good health. CDR3 DNA (partial): TGCGCCAGCAGCCAAAGTACGCGCGATACG. As protein: CASSQSTRDT. The complete CDR3 protein is CASSQSTRDTQYF.